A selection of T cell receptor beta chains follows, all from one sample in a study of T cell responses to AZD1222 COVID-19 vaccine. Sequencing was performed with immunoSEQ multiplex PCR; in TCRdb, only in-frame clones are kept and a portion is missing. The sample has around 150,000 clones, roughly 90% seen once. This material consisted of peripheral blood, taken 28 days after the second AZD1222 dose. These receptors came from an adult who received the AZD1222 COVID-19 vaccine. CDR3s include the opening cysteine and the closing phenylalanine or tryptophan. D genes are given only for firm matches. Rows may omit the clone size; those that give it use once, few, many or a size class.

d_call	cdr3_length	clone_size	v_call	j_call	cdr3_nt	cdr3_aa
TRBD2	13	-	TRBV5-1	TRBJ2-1	TGCGCCAGCAGCTTTGGGACTAGAGATCGGCAGTTCTTC	CASSFGTRDRQFF
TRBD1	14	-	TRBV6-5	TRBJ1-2	TGTGCCAGCAGTTACGGCGGGACAGACTATGGCTACACCTTC	CASSYGGTDYGYTF
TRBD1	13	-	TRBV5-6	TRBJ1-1	TGTGCCAGCAGCTTCGACAGGGACACTGAAGCTTTCTTT	CASSFDRDTEAFF
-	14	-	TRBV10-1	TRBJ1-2	TGCGCCAGCAGTGACCGGCCTGGGAACTATGGCTACACCTTC	CASSDRPGNYGYTF
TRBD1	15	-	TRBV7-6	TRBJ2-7	TGTGCCAGCAGCTTAAACAGGGGGAGCTCCTACGAGCAGTACTTC	CASSLNRGSSYEQYF
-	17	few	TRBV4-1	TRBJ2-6	TGCGCCAGCAGCCAAGCCGGGACAAAATCTGGGGCCAACGTCCTGACTTTC	CASSQAGTKSGANVLTF
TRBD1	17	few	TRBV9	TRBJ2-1	TGTGCCAGCAGCGTAGATTTGTCAGGGGGCTACTACAATGAGCAGTTCTTC	CASSVDLSGGYYNEQFF
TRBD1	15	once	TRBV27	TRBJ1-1	TGTGCCAGCAGTCCGACAGGGACAGTGAACACTGAAGCTTTCTTT	CASSPTGTVNTEAFF
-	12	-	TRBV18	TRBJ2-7	TGTGCCAGCTCACCAAACGGTTACGAGCAGTACTTC	CASSPNGYEQYF
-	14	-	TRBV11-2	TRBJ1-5	TGTGCCAGCAGCTCGGACGGAGTCAATCAGCCCCAGCATTTT	CASSSDGVNQPQHF
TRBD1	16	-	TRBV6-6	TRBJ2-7	TGTGCCAGCAGTTACCGCGACAGGGAAGGGTCCTACGAGCAGTACTTC	CASSYRDREGSYEQYF
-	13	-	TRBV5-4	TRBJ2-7	TGTGCCAGCAGCTTGGACCGGGGCTACGAGCAGTACTTC	CASSLDRGYEQYF
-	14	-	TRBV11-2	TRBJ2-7	TGTGCCAGCAGCTTAGGGGGCGGTTCCTACGAGCAGTACTTC	CASSLGGGSYEQYF
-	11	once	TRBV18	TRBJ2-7	TGTGCCAGCTCACTCTTATACGAGCAGTACTTC	CASSLLYEQYF
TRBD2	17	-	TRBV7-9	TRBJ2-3	TGTGCCAGCAGCTCGGGACTAGCGGGCGTTAGCACAGATACGCAGTATTTT	CASSSGLAGVSTDTQYF
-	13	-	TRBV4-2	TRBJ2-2	TGTGCCAGCAGCCAAGAAGGAGGCGGGGAGCTGTTTTTT	CASSQEGGGELFF
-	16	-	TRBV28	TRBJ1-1	TGTGCCAGCAGTCCCCACGCCCCGCCCCTGAACACTGAAGCTTTCTTT	CASSPHAPPLNTEAFF
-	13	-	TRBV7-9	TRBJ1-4	TGTGCCAGCAGCTTAGGTGGGCGTGAAAAACTGTTTTTT	CASSLGGREKLFF